Here is one TCR beta chain with its context. The antigen remains undetermined. The sample originates from a study of cytomegalovirus exposure and HLA in healthy donors. The study's findings and limits: Association of a missense DCLRE1C variant with TCR beta V- and J-gene trimming was reported in a later analysis. An analysis done earlier found most TCR beta V segments productive about 87% or about 30% of the time.

CDR3 length equals 13 residues. V lost 8 bases, J lost 5 bases, and 15 bases lay in between. Germline CDR1 SEHNR, CDR2 FQNEAQ (reference sequence). Both 60 Vbeta primers and 13 Jbeta primers went into the PCR. TCRdb keeps only in-frame clones here, not all; method: immunoSEQ multiplex PCR. Here the sample spans around 90,000 clones, roughly 86% being singletons. This TCR was sampled from a human donor in good health. The chain joins TRBV7-9 to TRBJ2-5; possibly TRBD1 for D (7 bases). Specimen: PBMCs. The CDR3 is CASSRAGGETQYF. CDR3 sequence (DNA): TGTGCCAGCTCCCGCGCAGGGGGGGAGACCCAGTACTTC.